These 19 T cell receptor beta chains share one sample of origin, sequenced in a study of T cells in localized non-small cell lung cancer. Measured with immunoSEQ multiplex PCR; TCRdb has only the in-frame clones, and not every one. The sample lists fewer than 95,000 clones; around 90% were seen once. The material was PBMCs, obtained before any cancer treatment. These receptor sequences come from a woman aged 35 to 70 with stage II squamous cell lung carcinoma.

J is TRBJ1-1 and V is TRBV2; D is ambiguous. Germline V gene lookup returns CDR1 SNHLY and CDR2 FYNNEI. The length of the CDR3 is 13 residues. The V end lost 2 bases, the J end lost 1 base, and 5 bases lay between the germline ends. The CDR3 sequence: CASSEHRNTEAFF. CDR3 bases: TGTGCCAGCAGTGAACACAGGAACACTGAAGCTTTCTTT.

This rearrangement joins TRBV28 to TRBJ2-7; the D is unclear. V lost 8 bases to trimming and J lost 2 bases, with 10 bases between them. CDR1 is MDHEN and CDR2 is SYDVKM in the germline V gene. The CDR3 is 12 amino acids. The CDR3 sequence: CASHQSPYEQYF. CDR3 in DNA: TGTGCCAGCCATCAATCCCCCTACGAGCAGTACTTC.

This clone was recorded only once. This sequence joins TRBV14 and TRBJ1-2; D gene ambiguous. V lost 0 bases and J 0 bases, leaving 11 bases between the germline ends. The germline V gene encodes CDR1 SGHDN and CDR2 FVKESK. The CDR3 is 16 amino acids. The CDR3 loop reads CASSQDRGSANYGYTF. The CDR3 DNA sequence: TGTGCCAGCAGCCAAGATCGAGGGTCCGCTAACTATGGCTACACCTTC.

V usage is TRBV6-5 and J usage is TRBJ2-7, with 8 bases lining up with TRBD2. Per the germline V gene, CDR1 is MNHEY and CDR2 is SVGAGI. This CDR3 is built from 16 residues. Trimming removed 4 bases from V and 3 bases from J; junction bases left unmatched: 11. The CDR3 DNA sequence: TGTGCCAGCAGTTCCACTCGGGTAGCGGGAAACTACGAGCAGTACTTC. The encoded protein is CASSSTRVAGNYEQYF.

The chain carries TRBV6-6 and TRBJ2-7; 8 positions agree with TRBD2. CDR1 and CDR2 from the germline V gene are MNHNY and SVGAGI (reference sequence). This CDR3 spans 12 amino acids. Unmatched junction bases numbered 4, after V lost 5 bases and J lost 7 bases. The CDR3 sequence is CASSQRGWEQYF. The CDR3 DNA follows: TGTGCCAGCAGTCAGCGGGGGTGGGAGCAGTACTTC.

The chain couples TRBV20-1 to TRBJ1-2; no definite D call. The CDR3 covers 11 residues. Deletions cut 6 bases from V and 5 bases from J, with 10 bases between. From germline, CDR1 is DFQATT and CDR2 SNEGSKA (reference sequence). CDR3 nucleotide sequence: TGCAGTGCAACAACGACATATGGCTACACCTTC. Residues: CSATTTYGYTF.

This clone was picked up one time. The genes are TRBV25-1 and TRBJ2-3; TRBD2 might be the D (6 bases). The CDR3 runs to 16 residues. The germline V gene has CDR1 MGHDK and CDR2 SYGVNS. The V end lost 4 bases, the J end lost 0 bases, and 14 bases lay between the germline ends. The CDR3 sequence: CASSAFSGKSTDTQYF. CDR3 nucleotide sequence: TGTGCCAGCAGTGCATTTAGCGGAAAAAGCACAGATACGCAGTATTTT.

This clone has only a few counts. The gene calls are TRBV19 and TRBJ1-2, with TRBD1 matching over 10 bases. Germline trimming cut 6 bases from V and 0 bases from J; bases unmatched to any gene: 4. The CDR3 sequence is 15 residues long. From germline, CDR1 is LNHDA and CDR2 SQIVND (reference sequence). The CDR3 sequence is CASSRGQGANYGYTF. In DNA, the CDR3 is TGTGCCAGTAGCCGCGGACAGGGGGCTAACTATGGCTACACCTTC.

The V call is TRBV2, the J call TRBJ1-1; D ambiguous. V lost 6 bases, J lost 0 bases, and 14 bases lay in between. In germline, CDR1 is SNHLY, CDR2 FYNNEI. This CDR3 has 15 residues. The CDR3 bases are TGTGCCAGCAGGGACCTTTGGGCCCTGAACACTGAAGCTTTCTTT. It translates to CASRDLWALNTEAFF.

The chain's CDR3 is CASSARRQGLDYGYTF. Here the CDR3 DNA reads TGTGCCAGCAGCGCCAGAAGACAGGGGTTGGACTATGGCTACACCTTC. This chain uses TRBV5-6 with TRBJ1-2; 8 positions match TRBD1. The CDR3 is 16 residues long. V trimming: 4 bases; J trimming: 3 bases; junction bases outside the gene matches: 11. CDR1 SGHDT and CDR2 YYEEEE come from the germline V gene.

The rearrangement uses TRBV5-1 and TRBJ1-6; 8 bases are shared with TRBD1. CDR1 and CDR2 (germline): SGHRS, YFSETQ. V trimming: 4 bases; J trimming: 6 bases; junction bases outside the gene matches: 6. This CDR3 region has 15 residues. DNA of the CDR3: TGCGCCAGCAGCCACGGGGACAGGCCTAATTCACCCCTCCACTTT. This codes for CASSHGDRPNSPLHF.

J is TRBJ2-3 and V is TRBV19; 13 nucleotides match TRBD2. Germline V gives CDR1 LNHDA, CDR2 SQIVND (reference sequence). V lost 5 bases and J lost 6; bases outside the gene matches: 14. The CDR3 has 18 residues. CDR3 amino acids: CASSSRPTSGRPGDTQYF. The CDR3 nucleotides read TGTGCCAGTAGTTCTAGACCGACTAGCGGGAGGCCCGGGGATACGCAGTATTTT.

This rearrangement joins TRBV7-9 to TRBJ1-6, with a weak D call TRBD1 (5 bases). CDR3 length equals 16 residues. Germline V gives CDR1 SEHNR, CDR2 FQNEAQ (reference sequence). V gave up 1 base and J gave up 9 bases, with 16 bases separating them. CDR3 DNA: TGTGCCAGCAGCTTAGAGGGGCCAAACGCGGGTTCACCCCTCCACTTT. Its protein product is CASSLEGPNAGSPLHF.

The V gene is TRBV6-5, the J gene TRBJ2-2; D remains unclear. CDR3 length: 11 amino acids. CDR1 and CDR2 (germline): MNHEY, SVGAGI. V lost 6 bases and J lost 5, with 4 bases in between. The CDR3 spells CASSQTGELFF. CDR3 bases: TGTGCCAGCAGCCAAACCGGGGAGCTGTTTTTT.

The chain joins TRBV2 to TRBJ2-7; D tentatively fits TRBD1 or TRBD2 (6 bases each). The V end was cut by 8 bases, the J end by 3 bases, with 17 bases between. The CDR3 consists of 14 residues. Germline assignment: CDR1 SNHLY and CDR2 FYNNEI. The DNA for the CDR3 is TGTGCCAGCGAACGGGGGCAGGCCCTCTACGAGCAGTACTTC. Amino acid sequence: CASERGQALYEQYF.

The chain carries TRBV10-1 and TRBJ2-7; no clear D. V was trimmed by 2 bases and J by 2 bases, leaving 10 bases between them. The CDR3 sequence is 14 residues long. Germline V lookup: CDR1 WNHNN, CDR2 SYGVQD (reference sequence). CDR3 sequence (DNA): TGCGCCAGCAGTGAGAGTAGGATCGCCTACGAGCAGTACTTC. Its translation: CASSESRIAYEQYF.

The CDR3 loop is CATSGGQGVNEQFF. The CDR3 DNA reads TGTGCCACCAGCGGCGGACAGGGGGTCAATGAGCAGTTCTTC. The chain carries TRBV15 and TRBJ2-1; 10 nucleotides agree with TRBD1. Germline V gene sequence: CDR1 LNHNV, CDR2 YYDKDF (reference sequence). The J segment lost 6 bases and the V segment lost 5 bases, leaving 4 bases of the junction unmatched. There are 14 residues in the CDR3.

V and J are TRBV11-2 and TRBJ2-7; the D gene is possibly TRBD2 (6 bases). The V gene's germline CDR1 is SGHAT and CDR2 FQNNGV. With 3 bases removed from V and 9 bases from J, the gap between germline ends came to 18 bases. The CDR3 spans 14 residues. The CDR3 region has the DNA TGTGCCAGCAGCTTTAGCGGAGCCCTTGGCGGGCAGTACTTC. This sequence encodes CASSFSGALGGQYF.

CDR3 in amino acids: CASSVRVGNEQFF. CDR3 bases: TGTGCCAGCAGTGTAAGGGTGGGCAATGAGCAGTTCTTC. The chain employs TRBV2 and TRBJ2-1, with unresolved D. V was shortened by 4 bases and J by 6 bases, with 10 bases between the two germline ends. This CDR3 is built from 13 residues. Germline V gives CDR1 SNHLY, CDR2 FYNNEI.